This T cell receptor (beta chain) was obtained from a study of cytomegalovirus exposure and HLA in healthy donors. As for this clone: Its matching antigen is unknown.

Study conclusions and caveats: A few CMV-associated chains were confirmed in vitro to be specific for CMV antigens.

The primer mix had 60 Vbeta and 13 Jbeta primers. Assay used: immunoSEQ multiplex PCR; TCRdb lists only in-frame clones, some missing. The sample includes approximately 82,000 clones, over 9.5% seen only once; the top ten take over 20%. V lost 4 bases to trimming and J lost 5 bases; unmatched junction nucleotides: 8. This CDR3 is 16 amino acids long. The V gene's germline CDR1 is LNHDA and CDR2 SQIVND (reference sequence). Sequencing was carried out using PBMCs. This TCR came from a man between 60 and 75 years old in good health and CMV-seropositive. This chain connects TRBV19 to TRBJ1-4; 9 nucleotides agree with TRBD1. CDR3 sequence reads: CASSRLDGTGNEKLFF. Written as DNA, the CDR3 is TGTGCCAGTAGTAGGCTCGACGGGACAGGGAATGAAAAACTGTTTTTT.